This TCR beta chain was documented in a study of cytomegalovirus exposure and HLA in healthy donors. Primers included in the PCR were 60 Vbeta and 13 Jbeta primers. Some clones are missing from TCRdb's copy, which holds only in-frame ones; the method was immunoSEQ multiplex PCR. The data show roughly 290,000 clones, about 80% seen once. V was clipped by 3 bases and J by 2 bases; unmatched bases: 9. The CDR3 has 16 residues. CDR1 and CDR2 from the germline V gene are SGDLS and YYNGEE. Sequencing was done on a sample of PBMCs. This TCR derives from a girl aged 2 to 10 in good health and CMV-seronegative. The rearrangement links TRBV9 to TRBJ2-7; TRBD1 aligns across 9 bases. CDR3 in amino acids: CASSGPGQGEPYEQYF. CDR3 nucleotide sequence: TGTGCCAGCAGCGGACCGGGACAGGGAGAACCCTACGAGCAGTACTTC. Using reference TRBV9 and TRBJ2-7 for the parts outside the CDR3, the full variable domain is DSGVTQTPKHLITATGQRVTLRCSPRSGDLSVYWYQQSLDQGLQFLIQYYNGEERAKGNILERFSAQQFPDLHSELNLSSLELGDSALYFCASSGPGQGEPYEQYFGPGTRLTVT.